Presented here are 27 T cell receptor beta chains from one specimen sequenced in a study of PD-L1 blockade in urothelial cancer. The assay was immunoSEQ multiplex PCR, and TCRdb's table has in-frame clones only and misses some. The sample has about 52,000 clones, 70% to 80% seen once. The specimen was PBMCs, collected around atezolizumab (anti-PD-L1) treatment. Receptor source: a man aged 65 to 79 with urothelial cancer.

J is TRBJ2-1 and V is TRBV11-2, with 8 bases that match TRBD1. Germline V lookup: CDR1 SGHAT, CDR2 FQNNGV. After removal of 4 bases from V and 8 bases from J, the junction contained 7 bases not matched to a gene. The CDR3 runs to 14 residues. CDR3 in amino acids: CASSWSGQGDEQFF. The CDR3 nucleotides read TGTGCCAGCAGCTGGAGCGGACAGGGCGATGAGCAGTTCTTC.

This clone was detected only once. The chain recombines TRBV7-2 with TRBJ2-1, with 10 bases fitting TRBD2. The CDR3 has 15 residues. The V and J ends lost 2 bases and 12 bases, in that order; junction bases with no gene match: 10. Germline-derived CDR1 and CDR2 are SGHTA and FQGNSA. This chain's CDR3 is CASSLNLAGEAGQFF. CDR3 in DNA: TGTGCCAGCAGCTTAAACCTAGCGGGGGAGGCCGGGCAGTTCTTC.

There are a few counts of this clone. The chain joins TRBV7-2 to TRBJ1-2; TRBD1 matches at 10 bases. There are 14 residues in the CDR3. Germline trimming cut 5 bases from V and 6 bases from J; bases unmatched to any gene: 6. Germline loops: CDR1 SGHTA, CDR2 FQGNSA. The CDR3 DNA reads TGTGCCAGCAGCCTGGGACAGGGGTACGATGGCTACACCTTC. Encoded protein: CASSLGQGYDGYTF.

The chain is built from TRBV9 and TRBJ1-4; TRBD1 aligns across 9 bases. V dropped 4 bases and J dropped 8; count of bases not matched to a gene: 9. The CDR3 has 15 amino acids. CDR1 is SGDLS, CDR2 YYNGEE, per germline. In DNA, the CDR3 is TGTGCCAGCAGCTCCCCAGGGACAGGGAGGGAAAAACTGTTTTTT. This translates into CASSSPGTGREKLFF.

DNA of the CDR3: TGTGCCAGCAGCAAGACTAGCGGGGCCGGGGATGAGCAGTTCTTC. This gives the protein CASSKTSGAGDEQFF. This chain links TRBV7-3 with TRBJ2-1, with TRBD2 matching over 11 bases. Germline CDR1 SGHTA, CDR2 FQGTGA. The CDR3 spans 15 residues. The ends lost 5 bases at V and 8 bases at J; junction bases unmatched: 8.

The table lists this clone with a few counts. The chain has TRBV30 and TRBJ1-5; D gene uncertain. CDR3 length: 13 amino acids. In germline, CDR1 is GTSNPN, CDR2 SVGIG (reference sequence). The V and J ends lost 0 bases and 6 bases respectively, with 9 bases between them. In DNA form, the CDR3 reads TGTGCCTGGAGTGTAAAGGGAGGTCAGCCCCAGCATTTT. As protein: CAWSVKGGQPQHF.

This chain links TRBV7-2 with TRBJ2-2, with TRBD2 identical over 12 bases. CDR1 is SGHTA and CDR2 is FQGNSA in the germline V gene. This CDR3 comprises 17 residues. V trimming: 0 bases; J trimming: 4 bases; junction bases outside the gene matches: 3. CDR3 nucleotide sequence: TGTGCCAGCAGCTTAGCACCTAGCGGGAGGGGCACCGGGGAGCTGTTTTTT. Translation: CASSLAPSGRGTGELFF. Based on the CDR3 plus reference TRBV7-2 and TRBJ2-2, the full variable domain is GAGVSQSPSNKVTEKGKDVELRCDPISGHTALYWYRQSLGQGLEFLIYFQGNSAPDKSGLPSDRFSAERTGGSVSTLTIQRTQQEDSAVYLCASSLAPSGRGTGELFFGEGSRLTVL.

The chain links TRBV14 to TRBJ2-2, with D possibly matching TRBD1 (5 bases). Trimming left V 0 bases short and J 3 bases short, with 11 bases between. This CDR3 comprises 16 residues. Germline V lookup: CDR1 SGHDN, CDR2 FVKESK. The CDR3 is CASSQDIRVYTGELFF. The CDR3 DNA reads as TGTGCCAGCAGCCAAGATATCAGGGTGTACACCGGGGAGCTGTTTTTT.

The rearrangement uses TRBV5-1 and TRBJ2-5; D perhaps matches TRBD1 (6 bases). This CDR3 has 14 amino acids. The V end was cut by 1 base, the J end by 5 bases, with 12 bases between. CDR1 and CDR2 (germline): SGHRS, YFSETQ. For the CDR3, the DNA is TGCGCCAGCAGCTTGTATGGGGGCTGGGAGACCCAGTACTTC. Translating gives CASSLYGGWETQYF.

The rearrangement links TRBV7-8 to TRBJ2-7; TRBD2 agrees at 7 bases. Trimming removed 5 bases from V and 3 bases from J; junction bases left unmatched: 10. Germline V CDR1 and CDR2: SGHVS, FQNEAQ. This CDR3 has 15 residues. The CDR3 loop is CASSPFAGVNYEQYF. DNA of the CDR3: TGTGCCAGCAGCCCCTTCGCGGGAGTCAACTACGAGCAGTACTTC.

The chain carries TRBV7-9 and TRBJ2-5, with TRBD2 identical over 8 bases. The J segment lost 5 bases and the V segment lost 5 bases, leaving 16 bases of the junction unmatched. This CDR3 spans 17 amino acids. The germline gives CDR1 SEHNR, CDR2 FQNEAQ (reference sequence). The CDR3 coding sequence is TGTGCCAGCAGCCGGTCGGGGGGGCCCAACGGCGATGAGACCCAGTACTTC. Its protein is CASSRSGGPNGDETQYF. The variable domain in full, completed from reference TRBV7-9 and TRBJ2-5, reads DTGVSQNPRHKITKRGQNVTFRCDPISEHNRLYWYRQTLGQGPEFLTYFQNEAQLEKSRLLSDRFSAERPKGSFSTLEIQRTEQGDSAMYLCASSRSGGPNGDETQYFGPGTRLLVL.

The CDR3 sequence: CASSFEARTKPFF. CDR3 nucleotide sequence: TGTGCCAGCAGCTTTGAGGCGCGTACAAAACCTTTCTTT. The chain employs TRBV5-5 and TRBJ1-1; D gene uncertain. Germline loops: CDR1 SGHKS, CDR2 YYEKEE (reference sequence). The CDR3 length is 13 residues. V dropped 2 bases and J dropped 12 bases, with 17 bases sitting between them.

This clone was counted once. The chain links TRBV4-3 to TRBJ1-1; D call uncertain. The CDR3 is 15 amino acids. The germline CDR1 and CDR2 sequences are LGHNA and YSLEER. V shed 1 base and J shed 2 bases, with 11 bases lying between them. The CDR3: CASSQGAGGNTEAFF. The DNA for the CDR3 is TGCGCCAGCAGCCAAGGGGCCGGAGGCAACACTGAAGCTTTCTTT.

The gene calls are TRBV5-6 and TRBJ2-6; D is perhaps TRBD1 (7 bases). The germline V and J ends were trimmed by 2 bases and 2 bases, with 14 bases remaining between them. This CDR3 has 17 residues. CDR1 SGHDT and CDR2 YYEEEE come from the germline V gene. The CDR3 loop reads CASSLLPGGPGANVLTF. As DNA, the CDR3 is TGTGCCAGCAGCTTACTCCCAGGGGGGCCTGGGGCCAACGTCCTGACTTTC.

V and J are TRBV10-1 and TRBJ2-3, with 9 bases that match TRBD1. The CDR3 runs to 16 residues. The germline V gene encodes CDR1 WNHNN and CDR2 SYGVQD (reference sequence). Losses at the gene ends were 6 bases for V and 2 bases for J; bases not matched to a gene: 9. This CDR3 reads CASRNKDRGFTDTQYF. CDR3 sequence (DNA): TGCGCCAGCAGAAACAAAGACAGGGGGTTCACAGATACGCAGTATTTT.

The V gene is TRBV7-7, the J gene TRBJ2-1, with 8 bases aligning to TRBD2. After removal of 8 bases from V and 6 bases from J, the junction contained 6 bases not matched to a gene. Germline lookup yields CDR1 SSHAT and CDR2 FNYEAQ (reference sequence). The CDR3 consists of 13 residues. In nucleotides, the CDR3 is TGTGCCAGCTCCCCCGGGGGGGCCAATGAGCAGTTCTTC. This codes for CASSPGGANEQFF.

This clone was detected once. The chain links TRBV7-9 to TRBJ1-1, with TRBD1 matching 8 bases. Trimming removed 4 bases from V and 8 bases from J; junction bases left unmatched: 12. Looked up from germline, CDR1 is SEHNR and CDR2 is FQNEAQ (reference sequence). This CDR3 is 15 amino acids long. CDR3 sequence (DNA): TGTGCCAGCAGCTCGAACCAGGGGGCCAGGGGGGAAGCTTTCTTT. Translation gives CASSSNQGARGEAFF.

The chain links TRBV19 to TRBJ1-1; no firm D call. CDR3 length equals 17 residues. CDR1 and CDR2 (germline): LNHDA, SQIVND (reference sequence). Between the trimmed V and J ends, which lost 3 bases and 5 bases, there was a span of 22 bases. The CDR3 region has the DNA TGTGCCAGTAGTATGAGTGGGAGGTCCAAAATGGGTACTGAAGCTTTCTTT. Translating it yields CASSMSGRSKMGTEAFF.

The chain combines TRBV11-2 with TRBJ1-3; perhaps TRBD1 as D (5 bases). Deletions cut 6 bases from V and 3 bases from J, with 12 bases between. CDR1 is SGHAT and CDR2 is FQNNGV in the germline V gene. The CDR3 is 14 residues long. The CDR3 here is CASSSGKSGNTIYF. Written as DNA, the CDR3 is TGTGCCAGCAGTTCAGGGAAGAGTGGAAACACCATATATTTT. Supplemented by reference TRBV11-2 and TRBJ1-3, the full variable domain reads EAGVAQSPRYKIIEKRQSVAFWCNPISGHATLYWYQQILGQGPKLLIQFQNNGVVDDSQLPKDRFSAERLKGVDSTLKIQPAKLEDSAVYLCASSSGKSGNTIYFGEGSWLTVV.

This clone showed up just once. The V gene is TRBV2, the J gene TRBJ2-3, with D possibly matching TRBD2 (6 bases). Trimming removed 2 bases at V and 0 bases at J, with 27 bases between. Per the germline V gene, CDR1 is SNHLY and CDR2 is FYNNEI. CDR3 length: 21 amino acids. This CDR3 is CASSESIIYGRARRSTDTQYF. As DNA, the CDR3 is TGTGCCAGCAGTGAATCTATTATTTACGGGAGAGCCCGTCGGAGCACAGATACGCAGTATTTT.

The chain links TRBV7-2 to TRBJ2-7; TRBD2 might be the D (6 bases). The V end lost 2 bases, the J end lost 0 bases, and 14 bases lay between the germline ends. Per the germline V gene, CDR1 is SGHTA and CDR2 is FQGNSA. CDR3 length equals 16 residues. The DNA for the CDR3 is TGTGCCAGCAGCTTAAGGGGCGGGAAGAGCTCCTACGAGCAGTACTTC. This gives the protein CASSLRGGKSSYEQYF.

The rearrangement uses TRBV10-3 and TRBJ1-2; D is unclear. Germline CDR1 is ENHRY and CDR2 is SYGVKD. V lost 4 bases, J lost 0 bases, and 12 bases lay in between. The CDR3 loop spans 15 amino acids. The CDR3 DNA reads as TGTGCCATCAGTGTTGTCGACACCCCTAACTATGGCTACACCTTC. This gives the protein CAISVVDTPNYGYTF.

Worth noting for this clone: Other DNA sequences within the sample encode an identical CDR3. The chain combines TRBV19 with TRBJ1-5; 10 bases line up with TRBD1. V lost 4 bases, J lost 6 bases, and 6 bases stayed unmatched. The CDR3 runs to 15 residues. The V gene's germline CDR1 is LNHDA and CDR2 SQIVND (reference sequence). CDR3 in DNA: TGTGCCAGTAGTACCCCGGGACAGGGGACTCAGCCCCAGCATTTT. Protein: CASSTPGQGTQPQHF. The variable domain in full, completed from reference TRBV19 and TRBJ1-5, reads DGGITQSPKYLFRKEGQNVTLSCEQNLNHDAMYWYRQDPGQGLRLIYYSQIVNDFQKGDIAEGYSVSREKKESFPLTVTSAQKNPTAFYLCASSTPGQGTQPQHFGDGTRLSIL.

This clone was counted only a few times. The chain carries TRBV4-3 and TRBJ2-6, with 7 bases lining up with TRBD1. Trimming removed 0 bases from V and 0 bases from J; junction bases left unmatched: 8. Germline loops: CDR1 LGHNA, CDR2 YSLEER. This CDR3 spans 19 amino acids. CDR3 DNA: TGCGCCAGCAGCCAAGATCTAAGGGGGCGCAGCTCTGGGGCCAACGTCCTGACTTTC. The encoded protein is CASSQDLRGRSSGANVLTF.

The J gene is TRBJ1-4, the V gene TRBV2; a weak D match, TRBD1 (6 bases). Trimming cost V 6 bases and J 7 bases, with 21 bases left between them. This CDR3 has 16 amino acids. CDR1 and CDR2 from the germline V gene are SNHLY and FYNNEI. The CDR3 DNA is TGTGCCAGCAGCCTGGGGGGGGCTCATTTTGGTGAAAAACTGTTTTTT. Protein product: CASSLGGAHFGEKLFF.

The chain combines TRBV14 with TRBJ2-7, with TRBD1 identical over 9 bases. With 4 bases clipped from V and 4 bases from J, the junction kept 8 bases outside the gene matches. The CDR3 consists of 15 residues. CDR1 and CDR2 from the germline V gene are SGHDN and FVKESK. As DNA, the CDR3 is TGTGCCAGCAGCCCCCCCGGGACAGGGAGATACGAGCAGTACTTC. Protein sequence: CASSPPGTGRYEQYF. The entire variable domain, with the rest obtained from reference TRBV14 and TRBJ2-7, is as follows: EAGVTQFPSHSVIEKGQTVTLRCDPISGHDNLYWYRRVMGKEIKFLLHFVKESKQDESGMPNNRFLAERTGGTYSTLKVQPAELEDSGVYFCASSPPGTGRYEQYFGPGTRLTVT.

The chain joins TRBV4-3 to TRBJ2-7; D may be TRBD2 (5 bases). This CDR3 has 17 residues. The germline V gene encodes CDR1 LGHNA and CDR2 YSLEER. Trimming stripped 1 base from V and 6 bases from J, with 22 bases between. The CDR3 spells CASSQAPRGSGYSEQYF. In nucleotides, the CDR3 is TGCGCCAGCAGCCAAGCCCCCCGGGGATCAGGATACTCCGAGCAGTACTTC.